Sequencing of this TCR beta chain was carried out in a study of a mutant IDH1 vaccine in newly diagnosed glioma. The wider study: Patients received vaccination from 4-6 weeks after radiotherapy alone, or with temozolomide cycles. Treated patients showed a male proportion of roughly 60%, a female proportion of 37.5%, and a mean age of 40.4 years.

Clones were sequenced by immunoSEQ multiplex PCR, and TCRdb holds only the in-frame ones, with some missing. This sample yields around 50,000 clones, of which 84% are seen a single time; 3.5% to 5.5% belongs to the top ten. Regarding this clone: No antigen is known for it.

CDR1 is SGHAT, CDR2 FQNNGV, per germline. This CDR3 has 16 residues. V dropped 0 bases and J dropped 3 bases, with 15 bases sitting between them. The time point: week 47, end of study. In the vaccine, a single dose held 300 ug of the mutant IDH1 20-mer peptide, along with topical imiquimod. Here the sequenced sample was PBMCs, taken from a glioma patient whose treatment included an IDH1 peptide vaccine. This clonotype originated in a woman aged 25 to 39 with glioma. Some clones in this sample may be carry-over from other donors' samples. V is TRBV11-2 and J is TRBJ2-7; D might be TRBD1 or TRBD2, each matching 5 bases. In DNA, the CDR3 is TGTGCCAGCAGCTTAGAGGTAGGGGCGGCGGGCTACGAGCAGTACTTC. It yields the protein CASSLEVGAAGYEQYF.